A selection of T cell receptor beta chains follows, all from one sample in a study of T cell responses to AZD1222 COVID-19 vaccine. Assay: immunoSEQ multiplex PCR; the TCRdb copy retains only in-frame clones and omits some. Among some 140,000 clones listed, roughly 90% were seen once. The sample consisted of peripheral blood, taken on day 0 of AZD1222 vaccination. The source is an adult in good health. The CDR3 runs from the conserved cysteine through the conserved F or W. The order of the fields is J gene, D gene, clone size, V gene, CDR3 protein, CDR3 DNA. The D gene is left open where the match is weak. A row's size may be missing; if present it is once, few, many or a size class.

j_gene: TRBJ1-1
d_gene: .
abundance: .
v_gene: TRBV2
CDR3aa: CASKTSGPPTEAFF
CDR3nt: TGTGCCAGCAAAACCTCCGGGCCACCCACTGAAGCTTTCTTT

j_gene: TRBJ1-1
d_gene: .
abundance: once
v_gene: TRBV30
CDR3aa: CAWSAQNTEAFF
CDR3nt: TGTGCCTGGAGTGCGCAGAACACTGAAGCTTTCTTT

j_gene: TRBJ1-1
d_gene: .
abundance: few
v_gene: TRBV10-1
CDR3aa: CASSEAGANTEAFF
CDR3nt: TGCGCCAGCAGTGAAGCCGGGGCGAACACTGAAGCTTTCTTT

j_gene: TRBJ1-2
d_gene: .
abundance: once
v_gene: TRBV6-4
CDR3aa: CASSDRAGRTVTGYTF
CDR3nt: TGTGCCAGCAGTGACCGGGCGGGACGGACAGTGACTGGCTACACCTTC

j_gene: TRBJ2-7
d_gene: .
abundance: .
v_gene: TRBV6-5
CDR3aa: CASRYLDSPYEQYF
CDR3nt: TGTGCCAGCAGATACCTCGACAGTCCCTACGAGCAGTACTTC

j_gene: TRBJ2-5
d_gene: .
abundance: .
v_gene: TRBV12-5
CDR3aa: CASGLAISAGETQYF
CDR3nt: TGTGCTAGTGGTTTGGCCATATCGGCGGGGGAGACCCAGTACTTC

j_gene: TRBJ2-2
d_gene: .
abundance: .
v_gene: TRBV9
CDR3aa: CASSPRVGELFF
CDR3nt: TGTGCCAGCAGCCCTCGAGTCGGGGAGCTGTTTTTT

j_gene: TRBJ2-3
d_gene: .
abundance: once
v_gene: TRBV3-1/TRBV3-2
CDR3aa: CASSHASEGGTDTQYF
CDR3nt: TGTGCCAGCAGCCACGCCAGTGAGGGGGGGACAGATACGCAGTATTTT

j_gene: TRBJ1-4
d_gene: .
abundance: .
v_gene: TRBV5-1
CDR3aa: CASSLGWENEKLFF
CDR3nt: TGCGCCAGCAGCCTAGGATGGGAGAATGAAAAACTGTTTTTT

j_gene: TRBJ1-5
d_gene: .
abundance: .
v_gene: TRBV7-2
CDR3aa: CASSPGRGSNQPQHF
CDR3nt: TGTGCCAGCAGCCCGGGGAGAGGAAGCAATCAGCCCCAGCATTTT

j_gene: TRBJ1-2
d_gene: TRBD1
abundance: .
v_gene: TRBV16
CDR3aa: CASSQATGGVGYTF
CDR3nt: TGTGCCAGCAGCCAAGCGACAGGGGGCGTTGGCTACACCTTC

j_gene: TRBJ1-3
d_gene: .
abundance: .
v_gene: TRBV9
CDR3aa: CASSVGGGIRGNTIYF
CDR3nt: TGTGCCAGCAGCGTAGGAGGAGGGATAAGAGGAAACACCATATATTTT

j_gene: TRBJ1-2
d_gene: TRBD1
abundance: .
v_gene: TRBV29-1
CDR3aa: CSVEGTGTGGYTF
CDR3nt: TGCAGCGTTGAGGGGACCGGGACAGGGGGCTACACCTTC

j_gene: TRBJ1-1
d_gene: .
abundance: once
v_gene: TRBV10-2
CDR3aa: CASSRQNTEAFF
CDR3nt: TGCGCCAGCAGTAGACAGAACACTGAAGCTTTCTTT

j_gene: TRBJ1-1
d_gene: TRBD1
abundance: .
v_gene: TRBV4-1
CDR3aa: CASSLTGRGNTEAFF
CDR3nt: TGCGCCAGCAGCCTGACAGGGCGGGGGAACACTGAAGCTTTCTTT

j_gene: TRBJ1-1
d_gene: TRBD1
abundance: .
v_gene: TRBV28
CDR3aa: CASTGTGHTEAFF
CDR3nt: TGTGCCAGCACCGGGACAGGGCACACTGAAGCTTTCTTT

j_gene: TRBJ1-2
d_gene: .
abundance: few
v_gene: TRBV6-5
CDR3aa: CASTLGPQYGYTF
CDR3nt: TGTGCCAGCACCCTGGGCCCCCAGTATGGCTACACCTTC

j_gene: TRBJ2-1
d_gene: TRBD2
abundance: .
v_gene: TRBV5-4
CDR3aa: CASSRLAGNYNEQFF
CDR3nt: TGTGCCAGCAGCCGCCTAGCGGGGAACTACAATGAGCAGTTCTTC

j_gene: TRBJ2-7
d_gene: TRBD1
abundance: .
v_gene: TRBV3-1/TRBV3-2
CDR3aa: CASGGTGYCHEQYF
CDR3nt: TGTGCCAGCGGAGGGACAGGGTATTGCCACGAGCAGTACTTC

j_gene: TRBJ2-1
d_gene: .
abundance: .
v_gene: TRBV19
CDR3aa: CASSIVSPDNEQFF
CDR3nt: TGTGCCAGTAGTATAGTGAGCCCAGACAATGAGCAGTTCTTC

j_gene: TRBJ2-7
d_gene: .
abundance: .
v_gene: TRBV2
CDR3aa: CASSEAQRAAYEQYF
CDR3nt: TGTGCCAGCAGTGAAGCGCAGCGGGCGGCCTACGAGCAGTACTTC

j_gene: TRBJ1-1
d_gene: .
abundance: .
v_gene: TRBV12-3/TRBV12-4
CDR3aa: CASTAATEAFF
CDR3nt: TGTGCCAGCACCGCCGCCACTGAAGCTTTCTTT

j_gene: TRBJ2-7
d_gene: .
abundance: .
v_gene: TRBV5-1
CDR3aa: CASSPPAAEQYF
CDR3nt: TGCGCCAGCAGCCCCCCGGCAGCCGAGCAGTACTTC

j_gene: TRBJ2-1
d_gene: TRBD1
abundance: .
v_gene: TRBV28
CDR3aa: CASSFRGQGANEQFF
CDR3nt: TGTGCCAGCAGTTTTAGGGGACAGGGGGCCAATGAGCAGTTCTTC

j_gene: TRBJ2-5
d_gene: .
abundance: .
v_gene: TRBV27
CDR3aa: CASSPDPWETQYF
CDR3nt: TGTGCCAGCAGTCCTGACCCTTGGGAGACCCAGTACTTC

j_gene: TRBJ1-2
d_gene: TRBD1
abundance: .
v_gene: TRBV27
CDR3aa: CASSSRTGSGYTF
CDR3nt: TGTGCCAGCAGTTCCCGGACAGGGAGCGGCTACACCTTC

j_gene: TRBJ2-1
d_gene: TRBD1
abundance: .
v_gene: TRBV7-9
CDR3aa: CATPLEQGFRSYNEQFF
CDR3nt: TGTGCCACCCCTCTGGAACAGGGGTTCAGGTCCTACAATGAGCAGTTCTTC

j_gene: TRBJ1-1
d_gene: .
abundance: .
v_gene: TRBV29-1
CDR3aa: CSVVVGSTEAFF
CDR3nt: TGCAGCGTTGTGGTCGGGAGCACTGAAGCTTTCTTT

j_gene: TRBJ2-7
d_gene: .
abundance: once
v_gene: TRBV5-1
CDR3aa: CASSRESYEQYF
CDR3nt: TGCGCCAGCAGCAGGGAGTCCTACGAGCAGTACTTC

j_gene: TRBJ1-2
d_gene: TRBD1
abundance: once
v_gene: TRBV7-2
CDR3aa: CASSSTGQGGYGYTF
CDR3nt: TGTGCCAGCAGCTCCACGGGACAGGGAGGCTATGGCTACACCTTC

j_gene: TRBJ2-3
d_gene: TRBD2
abundance: .
v_gene: TRBV4-2
CDR3aa: CASSQEVAGGNRNTQYF
CDR3nt: TGTGCCAGCAGCCAAGAAGTGGCGGGAGGGAATAGAAATACGCAGTATTTT

j_gene: TRBJ2-2
d_gene: .
abundance: .
v_gene: TRBV19
CDR3aa: CASSAQGPNTGELFF
CDR3nt: TGTGCCAGTAGTGCCCAGGGCCCGAACACCGGGGAGCTGTTTTTT

j_gene: TRBJ2-7
d_gene: TRBD2
abundance: .
v_gene: TRBV30
CDR3aa: CAWGLAGGPTSTYEQYF
CDR3nt: TGTGCCTGGGGACTAGCGGGAGGCCCCACCTCGACCTACGAGCAGTACTTC